This T cell receptor beta chain emerged from a study of blood T cell repertoires in COVID-19. Sequenced by immunoSEQ multiplex PCR; TCRdb stores in-frame clones only, minus some. Of tens of thousands of clones listed, 86% were seen once; the top ten hold 1.4%. The CDR3 has 14 amino acids. Germline V CDR1 and CDR2: MNHEY, SVGAGI. The germline V and J ends were trimmed by 6 bases and 0 bases, with 9 bases remaining between them. Sequencing was carried out using peripheral blood. V is TRBV6-5 and J is TRBJ1-3, with no clear D. This clonotype originated in an older woman with acute or convalescent COVID-19. In DNA form, the CDR3 reads TGTGCCAGCAGCCGACAAAGCTCTGGAAACACCATATATTTT. Translation: CASSRQSSGNTIYF.